The present TCR beta chain was sequenced within a study of blood T cell repertoires in COVID-19. Per the original methods: Reference gene primer amplification in the assay estimated nucleated cell counts. TCRdb's copy holds only in-frame clones and misses some; the assay was immunoSEQ multiplex PCR. V and J calls and clone size come straight from that table; D and trimming were deduced from the DNA. The profile covers about 460,000 clones, with approximately 90% appearing a single time and approximately 8.3% taken by the ten largest. The germline CDR1 and CDR2 sequences are SNHLY and FYNNEI. The V end was cut by 4 bases, the J end by 6 bases, with 9 bases between. The CDR3 is 13 amino acids.

The J gene is TRBJ2-2, the V gene TRBV2, with D perhaps matching TRBD1 (5 bases). Sample: PBMCs or T cells enriched from blood (not recorded which). The sequence was obtained from a woman aged 60-70 years who had recovered from COVID-19. The CDR3 is CASSGEQAGELFF. The CDR3 DNA is TGTGCCAGCAGTGGAGAACAGGCCGGGGAGCTGTTTTTT.